What follows is one T cell receptor (beta chain) and its context. Its antigen is still unknown. Germline is not matched at one junction end, which may reflect a read error. The data were obtained in a study of OX40 agonist ivuxolimab in advanced cancers. Findings of the study overall: At 0.1 to 3.0 mg/kg, CD4+ and CD8+ blood T cells expanded clonally by week 6. Low normalized T-cell clonal expansion also characterized some of the nonresponders.

Libraries were prepared by immunoSEQ multiplex PCR; TCRdb keeps only in-frame clonotypes and omits some of them. The sample records some 83,000 clones, approximately 86% being singletons. This CDR3 is 14 amino acids long. The germline CDR1 and CDR2 sequences are SGHKS and YYEKEE (reference sequence). This receptor was taken from an adult with an advanced solid tumor such as melanoma, head and neck, liver or kidney cancer. The chain has TRBV5-5 and TRBJ2-7; 10 bases are a match to TRBD1. Sequenced here: CD4+ or CD8+ T cells sorted from blood, sampled in a trial of the OX40 agonist ivuxolimab. The CDR3 bases are TGTGCCAGCAGCTCCTCCGGGACAGGGGCCCACCTCAGCTTC. Its translation: CASSSSGTGAHLSF.